This TCR beta chain was identified in a study of blood T cell repertoires in COVID-19 (TCRdb year 2020). Context from the whole study: Samples from collaborators originated in the United States, Italy and Spain and spanned both the acute and convalescent phases of COVID-19. A freely available public database, intended as a resource for researchers studying the immune response to SARS-CoV-2, is where the repertoires were released. Where HLA class I and class II types were available, the types were taken from metadata supplied by the sample provider, not from assay-based typing. Nearly every sample came with metadata listing a de-identified subject ID, COVID-19 status, age in years and sex. Subjects who had been exposed to COVID-19, were actively infected with it, or had recovered from it provided the deeply sampled blood TCRbeta repertoires that made up the dataset. Samples were obtained from the ongoing ImmuneRACE study (first 160 participants) and from 1,200 or so subjects provided by 6 global collaborators. The material from the prospective study consisted of cDNA or gDNA derived from T cells, B-cell-depleted T cells, or PBMCs.

The immunoSEQ Assay, a bias-controlled multiplex PCR, was used to amplify TCRbeta CDR3 regions from genomic DNA. Per the source publication's procedure: The number of nucleated cells in each sample was estimated by amplification of reference gene primers within the assay. To quantify the absolute abundance of each unique TCRbeta CDR3 rearrangement, sequence reads were collapsed and filtered. For each sample, productive Simpson clonality was calculated as the square root of Simpson's diversity index over productive rearrangements. Held by TCRdb, this immuneACCESS table contains in-frame sequences only and omits some clones. Under half of the omission traces to an unresolved V gene where checked; the cause of the rest is unknown. V and J calls and clone size are those listed in that table; D and trimming were worked out from the DNA. The sample data list about 260,000 clones, and about 88% of these were observed just once. Jointly, the top ten make up less than 5% of the sample.

Broader findings and caveats from the paper: How much clinical and demographic metadata was included differed by source and by participant, and the metadata was provided uncurated.

A second Seattle source provided samples from volunteer blood donors who had recovered from COVID-19. Collaborating institutions collected whole blood in K2EDTA tubes following their own protocols. For TCRbeta analysis, collaborators shipped samples as frozen whole blood, isolated PBMCs, or DNA extracted from either of those sample types. Trimming leaves V shorter by 3 bases and J shorter by 6 bases, with the junction holding 9 bases beyond the gene matches. CDR1 is given as GTSNPN and CDR2 as SVGIG, both from the germline V gene (reference sequence). The CDR3 has 16 amino acids, counting the end cysteine and phenylalanine. The retained sequence is limited to the CDR3, 48 bases, with the frame set at the first base. A note on this clone: Its recognized antigen is unknown. It has no much larger one-base neighbor in the sample; base qualities were not kept.

The sequencing sample was made of peripheral blood. This receptor was identified in a man between 60 and 75 years old who had recovered from COVID-19. The chain is assembled from TRBV30 and TRBJ2-5, and 14 bases in between align with TRBD2. Here is the DNA: TGTGCCTGGAGCCGGACTAGCGGGGGGTCAGCTAAGACCCAGTACTTC. This gives the protein CAWSRTSGGSAKTQYF.